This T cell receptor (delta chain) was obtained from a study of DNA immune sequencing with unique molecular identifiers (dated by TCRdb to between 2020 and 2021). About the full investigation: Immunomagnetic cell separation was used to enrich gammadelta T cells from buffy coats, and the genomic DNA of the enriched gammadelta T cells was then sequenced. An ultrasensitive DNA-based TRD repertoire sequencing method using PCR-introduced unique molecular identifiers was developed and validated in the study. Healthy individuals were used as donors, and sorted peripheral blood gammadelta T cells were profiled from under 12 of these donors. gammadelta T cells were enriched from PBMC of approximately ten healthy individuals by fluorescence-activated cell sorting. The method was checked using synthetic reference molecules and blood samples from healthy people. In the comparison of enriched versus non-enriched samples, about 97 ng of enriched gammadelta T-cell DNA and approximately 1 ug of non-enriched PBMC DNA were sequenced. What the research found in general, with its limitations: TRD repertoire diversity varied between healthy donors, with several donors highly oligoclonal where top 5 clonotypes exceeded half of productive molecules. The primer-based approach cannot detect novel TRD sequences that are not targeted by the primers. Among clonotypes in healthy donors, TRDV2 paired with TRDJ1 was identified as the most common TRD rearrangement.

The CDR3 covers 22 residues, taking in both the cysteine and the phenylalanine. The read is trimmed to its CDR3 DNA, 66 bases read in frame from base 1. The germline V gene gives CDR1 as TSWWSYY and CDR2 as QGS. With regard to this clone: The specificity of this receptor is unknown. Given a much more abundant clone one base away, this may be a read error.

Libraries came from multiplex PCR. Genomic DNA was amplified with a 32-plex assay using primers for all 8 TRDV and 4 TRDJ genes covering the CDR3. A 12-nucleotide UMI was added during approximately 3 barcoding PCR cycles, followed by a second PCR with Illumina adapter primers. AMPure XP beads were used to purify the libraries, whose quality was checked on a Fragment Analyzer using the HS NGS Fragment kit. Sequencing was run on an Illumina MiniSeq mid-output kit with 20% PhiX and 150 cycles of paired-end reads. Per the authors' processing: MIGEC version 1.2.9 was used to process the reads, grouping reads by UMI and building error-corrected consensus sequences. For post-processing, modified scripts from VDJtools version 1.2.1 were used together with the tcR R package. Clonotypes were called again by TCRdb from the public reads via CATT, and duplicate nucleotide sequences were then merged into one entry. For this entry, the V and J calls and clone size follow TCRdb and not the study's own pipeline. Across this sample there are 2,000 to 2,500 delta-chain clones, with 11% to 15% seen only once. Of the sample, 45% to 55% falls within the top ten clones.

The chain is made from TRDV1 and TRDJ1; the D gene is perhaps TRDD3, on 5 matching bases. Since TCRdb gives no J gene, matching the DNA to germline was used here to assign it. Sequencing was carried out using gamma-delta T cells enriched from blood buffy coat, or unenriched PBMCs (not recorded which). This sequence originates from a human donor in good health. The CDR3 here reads CALWERETLRDFSIRQKLRLIF. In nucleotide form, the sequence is TGTGCTCTTTGGGAACGGGAAACCCTCAGGGATTTTAGTATTAGACAGAAACTGAGACTCATCTTT.